The 31 T cell receptor beta chains listed next were all sequenced from one sample in a study of T cells in women clearing cervical HPV infection. Produced via immunoSEQ multiplex PCR; TCRdb's table is partial and in-frame only. This sample's table reports about 37,000 clones. Sequencing was performed on blood buffy coat. Receptor source: a woman between 18 and 69 years old with a cervical HPV16 infection that either progressed to CIN3+ or cleared (not recorded which).

With regard to this clone: The read gets to within 3 residues of the CDR3 end, and the germline J gene fills in the rest. The chain joins TRBV30 to TRBJ1-6, with 9 positions matching TRBD1. Germline V gene data show CDR1 as GTSNPN and CDR2 as SVGIG (reference sequence). Unmatched junction bases numbered 8, after V lost 3 bases and J lost 5 bases. This CDR3 comprises 16 residues. The covered CDR3 bases are TGTGCCTGGAGGCGTTTACAGGGGGCCGATAATTCACCC. This sequence encodes CAWRRLQGADNSP. The complete CDR3 sequence is CAWRRLQGADNSPLHF.

As to this clone: With the read ending 3 residues before the CDR3 end, the germline J gene is used to fill in that end. This chain connects TRBV19 to TRBJ2-1; 16 positions match TRBD2. V lost 8 bases to trimming and J lost 7 bases; unmatched junction nucleotides: 14. The germline V gene has CDR1 LNHDA and CDR2 SQIVND (reference sequence). This CDR3 has 18 residues. The CDR3 DNA, read in part, is TGTGCCAGTGACCCGGGACTAGCGGGAGGGAAGGAGCGGAATGAG. Its protein product is CASDPGLAGGKERNE. The entire CDR3 protein reads CASDPGLAGGKERNEQFF.

Judged by frequency, this clone is medium-sized. The CDR3 end is not reached by the read, which stops 3 residues before it; the germline J gene fills it in. The V and J genes are TRBV7-2 and TRBJ2-4; TRBD1 might be the D (5 bases). Trimming removed 2 bases from V and 8 bases from J, with 13 bases in between. This CDR3 has 14 residues. Germline CDR1 and CDR2: SGHTA and FQGNSA. CDR3 residues: CASSLKGRADIQYF. The covered CDR3 bases are TGTGCCAGCAGCTTAAAGGGCAGGGCCGACATT.

CDR3 region: CSANKPGQGTYEQYF. CDR3 DNA, as far as it was read: TGCAGTGCTAATAAACCGGGACAGGGGACCTACGAG. This chain links TRBV20-1 with TRBJ2-7; 10 bases are a match to TRBD1. The read terminates 3 residues ahead of where the CDR3 ends, so the germline J gene completes it. From germline, CDR1 is DFQATT and CDR2 SNEGSKA (reference sequence). The CDR3 sequence is 15 residues long. V lost 4 bases, J lost 2 bases, and 8 bases stayed unmatched.

In regard to this clone: Read coverage stops 3 residues before the CDR3 terminus; the germline J gene supplies the remainder. The genes are TRBV10-3 and TRBJ1-2; tentative D call: TRBD1 (6 bases). Trimming removed 3 bases at V and 5 bases at J, with 7 bases between. CDR1 and CDR2 (germline): ENHRY, SYGVKD. The CDR3 runs to 12 residues. The CDR3 spells CAISDGQYGYTF. The covered CDR3 bases are TGTGCCATCAGTGACGGACAGTATGGC.

About this clone: The sequenced fragment ends 3 residues before the CDR3 boundary, so the rest is inferred from the germline J gene. The rearrangement uses TRBV10-3 and TRBJ2-2; 9 nucleotides line up with TRBD1. Germline assignment: CDR1 ENHRY and CDR2 SYGVKD. V gave up 9 bases and J gave up 2 bases; unmatched junction bases: 7. The CDR3 covers 15 residues. The covered CDR3 bases are TGTGCCATAAAGGGACAGGGAAGCAACACCGGGGAG. It is translated as CAIKGQGSNTGE. In full, the CDR3 is CAIKGQGSNTGELFF.

To note about this clone: At one end the junction does not follow the germline gene, possibly because of a read error. The CDR3 goes on 3 residues after the read ends, and that part is filled in from the germline J gene. The rearrangement joins TRBV7-2 to TRBJ2-1; 7 nucleotides line up with TRBD1. From germline, CDR1 is SGHTA and CDR2 FQGNSA. CDR3 size: 16 residues. The CDR3: CVSSLASGTDLYEQFF. CDR3 bases read: TGTGTCAGCAGCTTAGCCTCCGGGACAGATCTGTATGAG.

For this clone: The CDR3 is cut off 3 residues early in the read; its end comes from the germline J gene. The gene calls are TRBV19 and TRBJ1-4; D not resolved. CDR3 length equals 15 residues. CDR1 and CDR2 (germline): LNHDA, SQIVND (reference sequence). V was clipped by 1 base and J by 7 bases, with 13 bases between them. The chain's CDR3 is CASSIVAGSVEKLFF. The CDR3 DNA, read in part, is TGTGCCAGTAGTATAGTCGCGGGGAGTGTTGAAAAA.

With regard to this clone: From the germline J gene comes the end of the CDR3, since the read stops 3 residues before it. This chain links TRBV20-1 with TRBJ1-6; D is perhaps TRBD1 (6 bases). The CDR3 spans 14 residues. Trimming pared 6 bases from V and 6 bases from J, leaving 15 bases between. CDR1 and CDR2 (germline): DFQATT, SNEGSKA (reference sequence). The CDR3 DNA, read in part, is TGCAGTGCCCCCCGACAGGAGGGTAATTCACCC. This gives the protein CSAPRQEGNSP. Given in full, the CDR3 is CSAPRQEGNSPLHF.

Comment on this clone: The observed sequence ends 3 residues before the CDR3 terminus, with the missing tail filled in from the germline J gene. This rearrangement joins TRBV7-7 to TRBJ1-2; 7 bases fit TRBD1. The CDR3 is 14 amino acids. Germline CDR1 is SSHAT and CDR2 is FNYEAQ (reference sequence). CDR3 bases read: TGTGCCAGCAGACGCTACCCGGACAGGAGGGGC. The encoded protein is CASRRYPDRRG. The full CDR3 reads CASRRYPDRRGYTF.

With regard to this clone: The read finishes 3 residues shy of the CDR3 end, and the germline J gene is used to complete it. The chain couples TRBV19 to TRBJ2-3; TRBD2 agrees at 11 bases. The CDR3 length is 15 residues. The ends lost 3 bases at V and 6 bases at J; junction bases unmatched: 5. Germline loops: CDR1 LNHDA, CDR2 SQIVND (reference sequence). The CDR3 DNA, read in part, is TGTGCCAGTAGTATTAGCGGGGGGGCATCGGATACG. Translating it yields CASSISGGASDT. The entire CDR3 protein reads CASSISGGASDTQYF.

The CDR3: CASSTLAGDTGELFF. Partial CDR3 DNA: TGCGCCAGCAGCACACTAGCGGGGGACACCGGGGAG. The V call is TRBV5-1, the J call TRBJ2-2, with TRBD2 matching 11 bases. From the germline J gene comes the end of the CDR3, since the read stops 3 residues before it. The CDR3 extends over 15 amino acids. The junction had 2 bases not matched to a gene; V was cut back by 4 bases and J by 3 bases. Per germline, CDR1 SGHRS and CDR2 YFSETQ.

By frequency, this clone is medium-sized (0.01 to 0.1%). The missing CDR3 end, 3 residues past where the read stops, is filled in from the germline J gene. The rearrangement uses TRBV19 and TRBJ2-4; a possible D gene is TRBD1 (5 bases). The CDR3 covers 14 residues. Germline V CDR1 and CDR2: LNHDA, SQIVND (reference sequence). V lost 6 bases and J lost 0, with 9 bases in between. Incomplete CDR3 DNA: TGTGCCAGTAGGGCAGGGCTAGCCAAAAACATT. It translates to CASRAGLAKNI. From start to end, the CDR3 is CASRAGLAKNIQYF.

In regard to this clone: Read data end 3 residues before the CDR3 end; the end is taken from the germline J gene. J is TRBJ2-2 and V is TRBV18, with a tentative D call TRBD1 (5 bases). Germline values: CDR1 KGHSH, CDR2 LQKENI. CDR3 length equals 13 residues. The chain's CDR3 is CASSPQDNSPLFF. The sequenced CDR3 bases are TGTGCCAGCTCACCACAGGACAATTCACCG.

As for this clone: Read data end 3 residues before the CDR3 end; the end is taken from the germline J gene. V is TRBV6-1 and J is TRBJ2-7, with D unclear. The germline V gene encodes CDR1 MNHNS and CDR2 SASEGT. There are 14 residues in the CDR3. V shed 0 bases and J shed 6 bases, with 12 bases lying between them. The CDR3 bases that were read are TGTGCCAGCAGTGAAGCTCTAGTTGTGGGCGAG. Translated, it gives CASSEALVVGE. The whole CDR3 sequence is CASSEALVVGEQYF.

As to this clone: The read falls 3 residues short of the CDR3 end, and the missing part is taken from the germline J gene. V is TRBV5-1 and J is TRBJ2-2, with TRBD2 identical over 10 bases. J gave up 1 base and V 2 bases, and 2 bases lay outside the gene matches. The CDR3 is made up of 16 amino acids. Germline V lookup: CDR1 SGHRS, CDR2 YFSETQ. The CDR3: CASSLTSGVNTGELFF. Partial CDR3 DNA: TGCGCCAGCAGCTTAACTAGCGGGGTGAACACCGGGGAG.

Comments on this clone: The read gets to within 3 residues of the CDR3 end, and the germline J gene fills in the rest. This chain connects TRBV29-1 to TRBJ2-1, with 9 positions matching TRBD1. J lost 0 bases, V lost 7 bases, and 10 bases had no gene match. Germline lookup yields CDR1 SQVTM and CDR2 ANQGSEA. This CDR3 spans 16 amino acids. CDR3 bases read: TGCAGCGGGGGGACAGGGCAGCCTTCCTCCTACAATGAG. Its protein product is CSGGTGQPSSYNE. The CDR3, in full, reads CSGGTGQPSSYNEQFF.

A word on this clone: The read terminates 3 residues before the CDR3 end, so the remaining end is supplied by the germline J gene. The V and J genes are TRBV6-2 or TRBV6-3 and TRBJ1-1, with D possibly being TRBD1 (6 bases). Germline V gene sequence: CDR1 MNHEY, CDR2 SVGEGT. V was cut by 2 bases and J by 0 bases, with 10 bases left in between. The CDR3 runs to 15 residues. CDR3 sequence: CASSYGTYMNTEAFF. The part of the CDR3 DNA that was read is TGTGCCAGCAGTTACGGGACATACATGAACACTGAA.

Regarding this clone: The read ends 3 residues shy of where the CDR3 ends; the end is completed using the germline J gene. The J gene is TRBJ2-2, the V gene TRBV23-1; no clear D. TRBV23-1 is known as an ORF, though its function is uncertain. The CDR3 has 15 amino acids. Trimming cost V 4 bases and J 5 bases, with 14 bases left between them. CDR3 loop: CASSLRGARTGELFF. The sequenced part of the CDR3 DNA is TGCGCCAGCAGTCTCCGCGGCGCAAGGACCGGGGAG.

In the case of this clone: The CDR3 goes on 3 residues after the read ends, and that part is filled in from the germline J gene. This chain joins TRBV5-1 and TRBJ2-7, with D perhaps TRBD1 (7 bases). The V gene's germline CDR1 is SGHRS and CDR2 YFSETQ. This CDR3 is 16 amino acids long. The V gene lost 4 bases and the J gene lost 0 bases, with 17 bases spanning the gap. The CDR3 sequence: CASSTGQAGYSYEQYF. The sequenced part of the CDR3 DNA is TGCGCCAGCAGCACTGGACAGGCGGGGTACTCCTACGAG.

Remarks on this clone: Sequencing ends 3 residues short of the CDR3 end; the germline J gene provides the rest. The chain has TRBV19 and TRBJ2-1; TRBD1 aligns across 10 bases. The germline CDR1 and CDR2 sequences are LNHDA and SQIVND (reference sequence). The CDR3 runs to 15 residues. V gave up 5 bases and J gave up 1 base; unmatched junction bases: 2. This CDR3 is CASSRTGGSYNEQFF. The part of the CDR3 DNA that was read is TGTGCCAGTAGTCGGACAGGGGGATCCTACAATGAG. Full variable domain (remainder filled in from reference TRBV19 and TRBJ2-1): DGGITQSPKYLFRKEGQNVTLSCEQNLNHDAMYWYRQDPGQGLRLIYYSQIVNDFQKGDIAEGYSVSREKKESFPLTVTSAQKNPTAFYLCASSRTGGSYNEQFFGPGTRLTVL.

A word on this clone: The missing CDR3 end, 3 residues past where the read stops, is filled in from the germline J gene. This chain uses TRBV6-4 with TRBJ2-1, with a weak D call TRBD1 (5 bases). Germline assignment: CDR1 MRHNA and CDR2 SNTAGT. With 3 bases removed from V and 6 bases from J, the gap between germline ends came to 15 bases. The CDR3 is 15 amino acids. The CDR3 here is CASSEGQSTANEQFF. The covered CDR3 bases are TGTGCCAGCAGTGAGGGTCAGTCGACAGCCAATGAG.

As regards this clone: The CDR3 goes on 3 residues after the read ends, and that part is filled in from the germline J gene. This chain connects TRBV6-1 to TRBJ2-2, with 7 bases lining up with TRBD1. J gave up 2 bases and V 2 bases, and 2 bases lay outside the gene matches. The CDR3 length is 15 residues. The germline gives CDR1 MNHNS, CDR2 SASEGT. Partial CDR3 DNA: TGTGCCAGCAGTGAAAGGGACAGAAACACCGGGGAG. Translation: CASSERDRNTGE. The complete CDR3 sequence is CASSERDRNTGELFF.

Partial CDR3 DNA: TGTGCCAGCAGCCGACAGGGGGCTGGGGGGACTGAA. Its protein product is CASSRQGAGGTE. The entire CDR3 protein is CASSRQGAGGTEAFF. The genes are TRBV7-9 and TRBJ1-1; 10 bases are shared with TRBD1. The read is 3 residues too short to cover the CDR3 end, so that end is filled in from the germline J gene. The V gene's germline CDR1 is SEHNR and CDR2 FQNEAQ (reference sequence). The ends lost 5 bases at V and 5 bases at J; junction bases unmatched: 8. The CDR3 covers 15 residues.

In regard to this clone: The CDR3 goes on 3 residues after the read ends, and that part is filled in from the germline J gene. The chain carries TRBV7-8 and TRBJ2-7, with TRBD2 as a possible D gene (6 bases). Per germline, CDR1 SGHVS and CDR2 FQNEAQ. Trimming stripped 5 bases from V and 2 bases from J, with 19 bases between. This CDR3 is built from 16 residues. Incomplete CDR3 DNA: TGTGCCAGCAGCCCACGAGAGAGCGGGTCGCCCTACGAG. Encoded protein: CASSPRESGSPYE. The full CDR3 sequence reads CASSPRESGSPYEQYF.

Concerning this clone: The CDR3 extends 3 residues past the end of the read, so its final part is completed from the germline J gene. V usage is TRBV19 and J usage is TRBJ2-2; 7 bases align to TRBD2. The CDR3 loop spans 14 amino acids. Germline CDR1 and CDR2: LNHDA and SQIVND (reference sequence). The V and J ends lost 4 bases and 5 bases, in that order; junction bases with no gene match: 4. CDR3 DNA, as far as it was read: TGTGCCAGTAGTAACCTAGCGGTTACCGGGGAG. The encoded protein is CASSNLAVTGE. Given in full, the CDR3 is CASSNLAVTGELFF.

As regards this clone: Coverage ceases 3 residues before the CDR3 finishes, and the germline J gene fills in the end. The chain recombines TRBV19 with TRBJ1-1; 12 bases are shared with TRBD1. The J segment lost 6 bases and the V segment lost 3 bases, leaving 5 bases of the junction unmatched. CDR1 is LNHDA and CDR2 is SQIVND in the germline V gene (reference sequence). The CDR3 spans 15 residues. CDR3 sequence reads: CASSMGTGGRSEAFF. Partial CDR3 DNA: TGTGCCAGTAGTATGGGGACAGGGGGCAGGTCTGAA.

A note on this clone: The read is 3 residues too short to cover the CDR3 end, so that end is filled in from the germline J gene. J is TRBJ2-7 and V is TRBV19; D is unresolved. The V gene's germline CDR1 is LNHDA and CDR2 SQIVND (reference sequence). CDR3 size: 16 residues. The V gene lost 0 bases and the J gene lost 3 bases, with 15 bases spanning the gap. Incomplete CDR3 DNA: TGTGCCAGTAGTATAGACGCGGCCGCCCCAAACTACGAG. Amino acids: CASSIDAAAPNYE. The whole CDR3 region reads CASSIDAAAPNYEQYF.

Comment on this clone: With the read ending 3 residues before the CDR3 end, the germline J gene is used to fill in that end. The chain carries TRBV11-2 and TRBJ2-7; D call uncertain. V lost 5 bases to trimming and J lost 3 bases, with 11 bases between them. CDR3 length: 13 residues. Germline assignment: CDR1 SGHAT and CDR2 FQNNGV. This chain's CDR3 is CASSLATFYEQYF. CDR3 DNA, as far as it was read: TGTGCCAGCAGCCTGGCCACCTTCTACGAG.

With regard to this clone: The sequenced fragment ends 3 residues before the CDR3 boundary, so the rest is inferred from the germline J gene. The chain links TRBV30 to TRBJ1-3; D may be TRBD1 (6 bases). CDR3 size: 12 residues. V was clipped by 6 bases and J by 7 bases, with 13 bases between them. In germline, CDR1 is GTSNPN, CDR2 SVGIG (reference sequence). Incomplete CDR3 DNA: TGTGCCTGCAGGGGAGGGGGTAACACC. It is translated as CACRGGGNT. The complete CDR3 protein is CACRGGGNTIYF.

The sequenced part of the CDR3 DNA is TGTGCCATCAGCGGGGGGGAAAAA. Its protein is CAISGGEK. The whole CDR3 is CAISGGEKLFF. The chain employs TRBV10-3 and TRBJ1-4, with a tentative D call TRBD1 (5 bases). The read halts 3 residues ahead of the CDR3 end, with the missing end drawn from the germline J gene. Trimming shortened V by 6 bases and J by 8 bases, and 7 bases separated the two germline ends. The germline V gene has CDR1 ENHRY and CDR2 SYGVKD. There are 11 residues in the CDR3.